This T cell receptor beta chain originates from a study of blood T cell repertoires in COVID-19 (dated by TCRdb to the early 2020s). Looking at the study overall: Samples from collaborators originated in the United States, Italy and Spain and spanned both the acute and convalescent phases of COVID-19. A freely available public database, intended as a resource for researchers studying the immune response to SARS-CoV-2, is where the repertoires were released. Where available, HLA class I and class II types were obtained from metadata supplied by the sample provider rather than from assay-based typing. Deeply sampled blood TCRbeta repertoires from subjects exposed to, actively infected with, or recovered from COVID-19 were included in the dataset. The material from the prospective study consisted of cDNA or gDNA derived from T cells, B-cell-depleted T cells, or PBMCs. Sample metadata almost always included a de-identified subject ID, COVID-19 status, age in years and sex. Samples were obtained from the ongoing ImmuneRACE study (first 160 participants) and from some 1,200 subjects provided by 6 global collaborators. Study-wide findings and limitations: The quantity of clinical and demographic metadata differed by source and by participant and was supplied without curation.

Comments on this clone: There is no known antigen for this receptor. No much larger clone is present one base from it, and per-base qualities are unavailable.

Each collaborating institution followed its own protocols to collect whole blood in K2EDTA tubes. For TCRbeta analysis, collaborators shipped samples as frozen whole blood, isolated PBMCs, or DNA extracted from either of those sample types. The immunoSEQ Assay, a bias-controlled multiplex PCR, was used to amplify TCRbeta CDR3 regions from genomic DNA. Under the source paper's analysis protocol: The number of nucleated cells in each sample was estimated from the amplification of reference gene primers within the assay. Sequence reads were collapsed and filtered to measure the absolute abundance of every unique TCRbeta CDR3 rearrangement. Productive Simpson clonality was computed per sample as the square root of Simpson's diversity index over productive rearrangements. TCRdb took this table from immuneACCESS and kept in-frame rearrangements with V and J called. Such tables lack part of the clones; where checked against another copy, unresolved V genes explain under half of the gap, and the rest is unexplained. The V and J calls and clone size were taken over from that table, and D and trimming were inferred from the DNA. The sample table records around 180,000 clones; more than 75% of these occur just once. Of the sample, approximately 4.5% falls within the top ten clones.

Sequencing was done on a sample of peripheral blood. The origin of this receptor is a human donor in a cohort sampled during active COVID-19.

The sequence in DNA is TGTGCCAGCAGCCCCCGGGACAGACCTTCCTATGGCTACACCTTC. It encodes CASSPRDRPSYGYTF. The chain joins TRBV3-1 (or the pseudogene TRBV3-2) to TRBJ1-2; 7 bases in between match TRBD1. The CDR3 numbers 15 residues from cysteine through phenylalanine. The entry retains the CDR3 DNA only, 45 bases that are in frame from base 1. V loses 4 bases at its end and J loses 4 bases; junction bases beyond the gene matches: 9. The germline V gene (reference sequence) gives CDR1 as LGHDT and CDR2 as YNNKEL.